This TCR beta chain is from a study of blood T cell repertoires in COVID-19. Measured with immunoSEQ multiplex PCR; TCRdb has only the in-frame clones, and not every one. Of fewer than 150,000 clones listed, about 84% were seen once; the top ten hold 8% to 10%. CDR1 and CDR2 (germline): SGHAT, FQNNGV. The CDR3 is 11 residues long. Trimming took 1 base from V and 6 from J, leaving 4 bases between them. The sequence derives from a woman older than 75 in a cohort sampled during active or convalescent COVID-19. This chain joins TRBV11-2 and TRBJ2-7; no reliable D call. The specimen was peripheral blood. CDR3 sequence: CASSLAFEQYF. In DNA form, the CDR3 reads TGTGCCAGCAGCTTAGCATTCGAGCAGTACTTC.